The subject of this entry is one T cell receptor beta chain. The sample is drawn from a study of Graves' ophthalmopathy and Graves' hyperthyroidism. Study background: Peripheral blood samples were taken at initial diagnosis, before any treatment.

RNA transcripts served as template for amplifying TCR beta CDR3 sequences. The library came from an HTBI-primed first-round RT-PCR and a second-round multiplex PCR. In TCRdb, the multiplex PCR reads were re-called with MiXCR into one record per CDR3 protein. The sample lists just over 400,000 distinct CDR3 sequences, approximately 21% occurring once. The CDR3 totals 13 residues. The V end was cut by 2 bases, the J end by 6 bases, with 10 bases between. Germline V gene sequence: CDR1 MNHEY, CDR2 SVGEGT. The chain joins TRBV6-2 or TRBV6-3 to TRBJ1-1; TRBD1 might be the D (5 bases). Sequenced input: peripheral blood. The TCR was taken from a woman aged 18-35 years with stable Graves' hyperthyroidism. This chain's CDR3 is CASSYRGKSEAFF. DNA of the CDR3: TGTGCCAGCAGTTACAGGGGAAAGTCTGAAGCTTTCTTT.